Listed here are 25 T cell receptor beta chains from one sample, sequenced in a study of blood T cell repertoires in COVID-19 (dated by TCRdb to the early 2020s). The library was produced with the immunoSEQ multiplex PCR assay. TCRdb mirrors the immuneACCESS table, restricted to in-frame sequences. Some clones are absent from its copies; in checked studies, under half trace to an unresolved V gene, and the reason for the others is unknown. Recorded for this sample are 300,000 to 400,000 clones; around 91% of them occurred a single time. More than 0.8% of the sample is taken by the ten largest. The sequenced material came from PBMCs or T cells enriched from blood (not recorded which). All receptors derive from a young man who had recovered from COVID-19.

V and J are TRBV7-2 and TRBJ1-2, with a tentative D call TRBD1 (5 bases). Per germline, CDR1 SGHTA and CDR2 FQGNSA. The CDR3 extends over 14 amino acids. V lost 1 base, J lost 8 bases, and 14 bases lay in between. CDR3 nucleotide sequence: TGTGCCAGCAGCTTAGATTCGGGGGGTCGAGGCTACACCTTC. This gives the protein CASSLDSGGRGYTF.

This clone was detected once. V usage is TRBV27 and J usage is TRBJ1-2, with a possible D match to TRBD1 (6 bases). Between the trimmed V and J ends, which lost 4 bases and 3 bases, there was a span of 18 bases. CDR3 size: 16 residues. CDR1 and CDR2 (germline): MNHEY, SMNVEV (reference sequence). CDR3 amino acids: CASSSQGQRGDYGYTF. The CDR3 DNA reads TGTGCCAGCAGTTCCCAGGGACAACGAGGGGACTATGGCTACACCTTC.

This chain connects TRBV19 to TRBJ2-1; TRBD1 agrees at 10 bases. J gave up 7 bases and V 2 bases, and 11 bases lay outside the gene matches. Germline V lookup: CDR1 LNHDA, CDR2 SQIVND (reference sequence). This CDR3 is built from 17 residues. The chain's CDR3 is CASSIPKAGTGENEQFF. CDR3 bases: TGTGCCAGTAGTATACCAAAAGCCGGGACAGGGGAGAATGAGCAGTTCTTC.

This chain connects TRBV29-1 to TRBJ1-5; 7 positions match TRBD1. Trimming at V came to 4 bases and at J to 3 bases, leaving 3 bases not matched to a gene. Germline lookup yields CDR1 SQVTM and CDR2 ANQGSEA. The CDR3 consists of 13 residues. As DNA, the CDR3 is TGCAGCGTTGCCGGGACAGACAATCAGCCCCAGCATTTT. Its protein product is CSVAGTDNQPQHF. The full variable domain, completed using reference TRBV29-1 and TRBJ1-5, is SAVISQKPSRDICQRGTSLTIQCQVDSQVTMMFWYRQQPGQSLTLIATANQGSEATYESGFVIDKFPISRPNLTFSTLTVSNMSPEDSSIYLCSVAGTDNQPQHFGDGTRLSIL.

With respect to this clone: Distinct nucleotide sequences in the sample also encode this CDR3. This sequence joins TRBV7-7 and TRBJ2-5; TRBD2 agrees at 7 bases. The CDR3 consists of 19 residues. Germline CDR1 is SSHAT and CDR2 is FNYEAQ (reference sequence). V shed 5 bases and J 2 bases; nucleotides not matched to a gene: 20. CDR3 region: CASSPGGGGITSTQETQYF. CDR3 DNA: TGTGCCAGCAGCCCAGGTGGCGGGGGAATAACCTCCACTCAAGAGACCCAGTACTTC.

The V and J genes are TRBV11-1 and TRBJ1-2; 7 nucleotides agree with TRBD1. After removal of 5 bases from V and 5 bases from J, the junction contained 14 bases not matched to a gene. Germline CDR1 and CDR2: SGHAT and FQDESV (reference sequence). The CDR3 covers 16 residues. CDR3 residues: CASSQTGQSIRYGYTF. The CDR3, as DNA: TGTGCCAGCAGCCAAACGGGACAGTCAATACGGTATGGCTACACCTTC.

This chain links TRBV4-3 with TRBJ2-3, with a weak D call TRBD1 (5 bases). This CDR3 spans 15 amino acids. Trimming pared 4 bases from V and 6 bases from J, leaving 17 bases between. Looked up from germline, CDR1 is LGHNA and CDR2 is YSLEER. As DNA, the CDR3 is TGCGCCAGCAGCCCCGGTACAGGCGCCCCCGATACGCAGTATTTT. It codes for CASSPGTGAPDTQYF.

V gene TRBV12-3 or TRBV12-4 combines with J gene TRBJ1-5; possible D gene TRBD1, 6 bases. This CDR3 spans 13 amino acids. The ends were cut back, 0 bases at V and 9 bases at J, with 9 bases in the middle. The CDR3 DNA reads TGTGCCAGCAGTTTAGCGTTAGGGGGGCCCCAGCATTTT. Residues: CASSLALGGPQHF.

This chain uses TRBV6-5 with TRBJ2-5; D might be TRBD2 (6 bases). This CDR3 is built from 13 residues. The V and J ends lost 6 bases and 2 bases respectively, with 10 bases between them. Germline CDR1 and CDR2: MNHEY and SVGAGI. Here the CDR3 reads CASSSGLQETQYF. CDR3 nucleotides: TGTGCCAGCAGCTCGGGACTTCAAGAGACCCAGTACTTC.

V usage is TRBV25-1 and J usage is TRBJ1-1, with TRBD1 identical over 9 bases. J was trimmed by 3 bases and V by 5 bases; bases with no gene match: 13. This CDR3 region has 17 residues. The germline gives CDR1 MGHDK, CDR2 SYGVNS. CDR3 DNA: TGTGCCAGCAGTACCCCGGGACAGGGAGGTTTGGACACTGAAGCTTTCTTT. Translating gives CASSTPGQGGLDTEAFF.

The V call is TRBV10-3, the J call TRBJ2-7; D might be TRBD2 (5 bases). Germline assignment: CDR1 ENHRY and CDR2 SYGVKD. The CDR3 extends over 14 amino acids. The V gene lost 2 bases and the J gene lost 5 bases, with 13 bases spanning the gap. CDR3 in DNA: TGTGCCATCAGTGAGGGAAGGGAGTCCCACGAGCAGTACTTC. It codes for CAISEGRESHEQYF.

The genes are TRBV7-8 and TRBJ2-5; no reliable D call. Germline CDR1 and CDR2: SGHVS and FQNEAQ. The CDR3 runs to 14 residues. Between the trimmed V and J ends, which lost 1 base and 5 bases, there was a span of 11 bases. The CDR3: CASSLGGAYETQYF. CDR3 coding DNA: TGTGCCAGCAGCTTAGGAGGAGCATACGAGACCCAGTACTTC. The variable domain in full, with the rest retrieved from reference TRBV7-8 and TRBJ2-5, is GAGVSQSPRYKVAKRGQDVALRCDPISGHVSLFWYQQALGQGPEFLTYFQNEAQLDKSGLPSDRFFAERPEGSVSTLKIQRTQQEDSAVYLCASSLGGAYETQYFGPGTRLLVL.

This clone was detected only a few times. The chain has TRBV9 and TRBJ2-1; 7 nucleotides match TRBD2. Germline-derived CDR1 and CDR2 are SGDLS and YYNGEE. The V segment lost 0 bases and the J segment 7 bases; nucleotides outside the gene matches: 7. This CDR3 has 15 amino acids. The CDR3 reads CASSVGRGLVNEQFF. The CDR3 region has the DNA TGTGCCAGCAGCGTAGGCCGCGGACTAGTGAATGAGCAGTTCTTC.

The chain recombines TRBV4-1 with TRBJ2-5; D unresolved. V lost 0 bases to trimming and J lost 5 bases, with 7 bases between them. This CDR3 spans 13 amino acids. Germline assignment: CDR1 MGHRA and CDR2 YSYEKL. For the CDR3, the DNA is TGCGCCAGCAGCCAAGACCGGGTTGAGACCCAGTACTTC. Amino acid sequence: CASSQDRVETQYF.

This sequence joins TRBV25-1 and TRBJ2-7, with 10 positions matching TRBD2. The CDR3 has 16 amino acids. J was trimmed by 6 bases and V by 6 bases; bases with no gene match: 14. Germline assignment: CDR1 MGHDK and CDR2 SYGVNS. CDR3 nucleotides: TGTGCCAGCAGCCCGTTTATAGCGGGAGGTCCCAGCGAGCAGTACTTC. It specifies CASSPFIAGGPSEQYF.

The chain employs TRBV11-2 and TRBJ2-2, with 9 bases identical to TRBD1. This CDR3 has 16 residues. Trimming at V came to 3 bases and at J to 0 bases, leaving 2 bases not matched to a gene. CDR1 is SGHAT and CDR2 is FQNNGV in the germline V gene. The CDR3 sequence: CASSFTGGPNTGELFF. The CDR3 nucleotides are TGTGCCAGCAGCTTCACAGGGGGCCCGAACACCGGGGAGCTGTTTTTT.

The chain couples TRBV7-9 to TRBJ1-1; tentatively, D is TRBD1 (5 bases). The CDR3 loop spans 14 amino acids. Trimming shortened V by 3 bases and J by 5 bases, and 13 bases separated the two germline ends. CDR1 is SEHNR, CDR2 FQNEAQ, per germline (reference sequence). The DNA for the CDR3 is TGTGCCAGCAGCTTGACAGACGGTGGGACTGAAGCTTTCTTT. This translates into CASSLTDGGTEAFF.

This sequence joins TRBV19 and TRBJ1-4, with D possibly being TRBD1 (5 bases). Germline CDR1 is LNHDA and CDR2 is SQIVND (reference sequence). This CDR3 comprises 15 residues. V gave up 4 bases and J gave up 14 bases, with 23 bases separating them. CDR3 amino acids: CASSTEGRILGGLFF. The CDR3 nucleotides are TGTGCCAGTAGTACAGAGGGACGGATCTTGGGAGGTCTGTTTTTT. Combining the CDR3 with reference TRBV19 and TRBJ1-4 gives the whole variable domain DGGITQSPKYLFRKEGQNVTLSCEQNLNHDAMYWYRQDPGQGLRLIYYSQIVNDFQKGDIAEGYSVSREKKESFPLTVTSAQKNPTAFYLCASSTEGRILGGLFFGSGTQLSVL.

The chain couples TRBV25-1 to TRBJ2-5, with TRBD1 matching over 7 bases. Germline-derived CDR1 and CDR2 are MGHDK and SYGVNS. This CDR3 has 13 amino acids. Trimming took 6 bases from V and 0 from J; bases not matched to a gene: 1. In DNA form, the CDR3 reads TGTGCCAGCAGCGGGACAGACCAAGAGACCCAGTACTTC. This translates into CASSGTDQETQYF. The variable domain in full, with the rest retrieved from reference TRBV25-1 and TRBJ2-5, is EADIYQTPRYLVIGTGKKITLECSQTMGHDKMYWYQQDPGMELHLIHYSYGVNSTEKGDLSSESTVSRIRTEHFPLTLESARPSHTSQYLCASSGTDQETQYFGPGTRLLVL.

This chain links TRBV7-6 with TRBJ1-1; 8 bases agree with TRBD1. J was trimmed by 6 bases and V by 5 bases; bases with no gene match: 8. CDR3 length: 14 residues. Germline loops: CDR1 SGHVS, CDR2 FNYEAQ. This CDR3 reads CASSLRGQESEAFF. In DNA form, the CDR3 reads TGTGCCAGCAGCCTGAGGGGACAGGAGTCTGAAGCTTTCTTT.

The rearrangement links TRBV9 to TRBJ2-7; 11 nucleotides align to TRBD2. V lost 3 bases to trimming and J lost 4 bases; unmatched junction nucleotides: 3. There are 14 residues in the CDR3. From germline, CDR1 is SGDLS and CDR2 YYNGEE. For the CDR3, the DNA is TGTGCCAGCAGCGGCCCTAGCGGGGGGTACGAGCAGTACTTC. This translates into CASSGPSGGYEQYF.

The chain is built from TRBV9 and TRBJ2-3, with 9 bases identical to TRBD2. After removal of 0 bases from V and 4 bases from J, the junction contained 3 bases not matched to a gene. The germline V gene encodes CDR1 SGDLS and CDR2 YYNGEE. The CDR3 sequence is 15 residues long. The CDR3 DNA sequence: TGTGCCAGCAGCGTAGATAGCGGGAGCCCAGATACGCAGTATTTT. This codes for CASSVDSGSPDTQYF.

In this sample, this clone turned up many times. J is TRBJ2-7 and V is TRBV5-5; TRBD2 might be the D (5 bases). Trimming pared 4 bases from V and 6 bases from J, leaving 8 bases between. This CDR3 contains 11 residues. Germline assignment: CDR1 SGHKS and CDR2 YYEKEE (reference sequence). CDR3 coding DNA: TGTGCCAGCAGCCCCGGGATCGAGCAGTACTTC. This translates into CASSPGIEQYF.

This chain connects TRBV5-1 to TRBJ2-3; 13 nucleotides line up with TRBD2. Trimming took 3 bases from V and 0 from J; bases not matched to a gene: 1. This CDR3 comprises 16 residues. Germline CDR1 SGHRS, CDR2 YFSETQ. CDR3 DNA sequence: TGCGCCAGCAGCTGGGGACTAGCGGGGAGCACAGATACGCAGTATTTT. It translates to CASSWGLAGSTDTQYF.

The chain is built from TRBV27 and TRBJ2-7; 7 bases match TRBD1. The junction had 5 bases not matched to a gene; V was cut back by 2 bases and J by 4 bases. This CDR3 region has 14 residues. Germline V gene sequence: CDR1 MNHEY, CDR2 SMNVEV (reference sequence). In DNA form, the CDR3 reads TGTGCCAGCAGTTTAAGGGGGCCAACATACGAGCAGTACTTC. Protein product: CASSLRGPTYEQYF.